This TCR beta chain was captured by sequencing in a study of response to subunit inactivated influenza vaccine (dated by TCRdb to between 2017 and 2018). General notes on the study: Deep quantitative profiling of the T cell receptor repertoire was used in the study to follow responses to a trivalent subunit inactivated influenza vaccine. Overall results and qualifications from the work: It was suggested by the authors that each seasonal influenza vaccination may recruit only a limited number of new T cells.

The CDR3 numbers 15 residues from cysteine through phenylalanine. Only the CDR3 part of the read is kept: 45 bases, read in frame from the first base. V is reduced by 8 bases and J by 7 bases, leaving a spacing of 20 bases between them. Sequences MNHNS (CDR1) and SASEGT (CDR2) are obtained from the germline V gene. A few counts support this clonotype. No cognate antigen has been identified for it. Nothing much larger sits one base from this clone, and base qualities are not available. Libraries were made using RT-PCR. Sequencing took place on an Illumina HiSeq 2500. Using fastp trimming at Q25 and MiXCR clonotype assembly, TCRdb reanalyzed the public sequencing data and kept in-frame beta chains. Rows are combined by CDR3 protein, so each entry shows the most common genes and DNA. This sample gives 800,000 or so distinct CDR3 sequences in total; over 20% of them show up just once. The ten largest clones represent more than 8.5% of the sample.

Recombination linked TRBV6-1 to TRBJ1-4; TRBD1 could be the D gene, as 5 bases match. The receptor's source is a man between 45 and 60 years old who received an inactivated influenza vaccine. Donor details come from another sample of the same person, matched by shared clones. The material was PBMCs from blood, obtained around 5 days after vaccination. The base sequence is TGTGCCAGCCAGGCGGGGGGTAGTTCGAGTGAAAAACTGTTTTTT. This sequence encodes CASQAGGSSSEKLFF.